Listed below are T cell receptor beta chains from one sample, sequenced in a study of regulatory T cells in long-lasting Graves disease. One entry per CDR3 protein, called by TCRdb with MiXCR from the multiplex PCR reads. The sample yields under 500,000 distinct CDR3 sequences, about 20% seen once. This material consisted of peripheral blood mononuclear cells (PBMCs), taken when the disease was refractory, from a patient treated with antithyroid drugs. These receptor sequences come from a female donor with Graves disease. Each CDR3 is given with its conserved first and last residue. D genes are given only for firm matches. The size of a clone is reported for some rows only, either as once, few or many, or as a class for expanded clones.

CDR3 protein | CDR3 DNA | J gene | V gene | D gene | clone size
CASSSRYLYGYTF | TGTGCCAGCAGTTCCAGGTACCTCTATGGCTACACCTTC | TRBJ1-2 | TRBV6-5 | - | many
CASSSSAGAGNTIYF | TGTGCCAGCAGCTCGAGCGCCGGGGCTGGAAACACCATATATTTT | TRBJ1-3 | TRBV7-8 | - | many
CASSTRGGTEAFF | TGTGCCAGTAGTACCCGAGGGGGGACTGAAGCTTTCTTT | TRBJ1-1 | TRBV19 | - | -
CSVVDLALSDGYTF | TGCAGCGTTGTAGACCTCGCTTTATCGGATGGCTACACCTTC | TRBJ1-2 | TRBV29-1 | - | many
CASGGQLTYEQYF | TGTGCCAGCGGCGGACAGCTAACCTACGAGCAGTACTTC | TRBJ2-7 | TRBV6-1 | - | -
CASSLRGPGYGYTF | TGTGCCAGCAGTCTCCGGGGGCCGGGCTATGGCTACACCTTC | TRBJ1-2 | TRBV12-3/TRBV12-4 | - | many
CASSQDGQGADGYTF | TGTGCCAGCAGCCAAGATGGACAGGGGGCGGATGGCTACACCTTC | TRBJ1-2 | TRBV3-1 | TRBD1 | few
CSAIDPGGETQYF | TGCAGCGCTATAGACCCCGGGGGAGAGACCCAGTACTTC | TRBJ2-5 | TRBV29-1 | - | -
CASSDPGTGYGYTF | TGTGCCAGCAGCGATCCGGGGACAGGCTATGGCTACACCTTC | TRBJ1-2 | TRBV7-2 | TRBD1 | -
CASSPSGGVAETQYF | TGTGCCAGCAGCCCGAGCGGAGGGGTGGCTGAGACCCAGTACTTC | TRBJ2-5 | TRBV7-2 | - | -
CASRPTTRGKNYEQYF | TGTGCCAGCAGACCCACAACGAGGGGAAAAAACTACGAGCAGTACTTC | TRBJ2-7 | TRBV4-2 | - | few
CAGSYGTGVYEQYF | TGTGCCGGCAGCTACGGGACAGGCGTCTACGAGCAGTACTTC | TRBJ2-7 | TRBV6-5 | TRBD1 | -
CAWSVTGGPFSYEQYF | TGTGCCTGGAGTGTAACAGGGGGACCTTTCTCCTACGAGCAGTACTTC | TRBJ2-7 | TRBV30 | TRBD1 | few
CASSLLSTSGETQYF | TGTGCCAGCAGTTTATTATCCACATCGGGGGAGACCCAGTACTTC | TRBJ2-5 | TRBV28 | - | many
CASSEVGYSPLHF | TGTGCCAGCAGTGAAGTCGGATATTCACCCCTCCACTTT | TRBJ1-6 | TRBV25-1 | - | few
CASSLGGKAEAFF | TGTGCCAGCAGCTTAGGAGGGAAGGCTGAAGCTTTCTTT | TRBJ1-1 | TRBV13 | - | many
CASSITTSDYYEQYF | TGTGCCAGTAGTATAACGACTAGCGATTACTACGAGCAGTACTTC | TRBJ2-7 | TRBV19 | TRBD2 | many
CASSLVGTQHQYF | TGTGCCAGCAGCTTAGTTGGGACACAACATCAGTACTTC | TRBJ2-4 | TRBV7-2 | - | -
CASSGPAFNMGGVSSYNEQFF | TGTGCCAGCAGTGGGCCCGCTTTCAATATGGGGGGGGTGAGCTCCTACAATGAGCAGTTCTTC | TRBJ2-1 | TRBV6-2/TRBV6-3 | TRBD2 | once
CSVRTSGSGYEQYF | TGCAGCGTACGGACTAGCGGGAGCGGGTACGAGCAGTACTTC | TRBJ2-7 | TRBV29-1 | TRBD2 | once
CASSLTPPRGYEQYF | TGTGCCAGCAGTCTAACACCCCCTCGCGGCTACGAGCAGTACTTC | TRBJ2-7 | TRBV5-8 | - | -
CASSSLTGVHEQYF | TGTGCCAGCAGCTCCCTGACAGGGGTCCACGAGCAGTACTTC | TRBJ2-7 | TRBV5-4 | TRBD1 | many
CASSLGWNAEAFF | TGTGCCAGCAGCTTAGGTTGGAATGCTGAAGCTTTCTTT | TRBJ1-1 | TRBV7-9 | - | -
CASRSFTEAFF | TGTGCCAGTCGTAGCTTTACTGAAGCTTTCTTT | TRBJ1-1 | TRBV6-1 | - | few
CASSLVMVETQYF | TGTGCCAGTAGCTTAGTGATGGTAGAGACCCAGTACTTC | TRBJ2-5 | TRBV7-9 | - | few
CASSYGVANTEAFF | TGTGCCAGCAGTTATGGGGTAGCGAACACTGAAGCTTTCTTT | TRBJ1-1 | TRBV6-2/TRBV6-3 | - | -
CASSRRVFEGGANVLTF | TGTGCCAGCAGCCGCCGAGTTTTTGAGGGAGGGGCCAACGTCCTGACTTTC | TRBJ2-6 | TRBV3-1 | - | -
CASKTIQGPYEQYF | TGTGCCAGCAAAACAATCCAGGGGCCCTACGAGCAGTACTTC | TRBJ2-7 | TRBV27 | - | many
CASSLAQGLGYTQYF | TGTGCCAGCAGTTTAGCACAGGGCCTTGGTTATACGCAGTATTTT | TRBJ2-3 | TRBV28 | - | -
CASSPSREQYF | TGTGCCAGCAGTCCGTCTCGTGAGCAGTACTTC | TRBJ2-7 | TRBV28 | - | many
CASSDILDRGHGYTF | TGTGCCAGCAGTGACATCTTGGACAGGGGCCATGGCTACACCTTC | TRBJ1-2 | TRBV9 | TRBD1 | few
CASSPTADTQYF | TGTGCCAGCAGCCCGACAGCAGATACGCAGTATTTT | TRBJ2-3 | TRBV11-2 | - | few
CASRAPGRNTEAFF | TGTGCCAGCAGGGCCCCAGGCCGGAACACTGAAGCTTTCTTT | TRBJ1-1 | TRBV2 | - | few
CASRTSGRFLLYNEQFF | TGTGCCAGCAGGACTAGCGGGAGATTTCTTCTGTACAATGAGCAGTTCTTC | TRBJ2-1 | TRBV28 | TRBD2 | few
CASRPGERYEQYF | TGTGCCAGCAGGCCCGGGGAGCGCTACGAGCAGTACTTC | TRBJ2-7 | TRBV12-3/TRBV12-4 | - | few
CASSPRPTANSGANVLTF | TGTGCCAGCTCCCCCAGACCCACCGCCAACTCTGGGGCCAACGTCCTGACTTTC | TRBJ2-6 | TRBV18 | - | -
CASSLGVQGRVSPLHF | TGTGCCAGCAGCTTAGGCGTCCAGGGGAGAGTTTCACCCCTCCACTTT | TRBJ1-6 | TRBV7-8 | - | few
CASSSGPMKNEQFF | TGTGCCAGCAGTTCCGGACCTATGAAGAATGAGCAGTTCTTC | TRBJ2-1 | TRBV6-5 | - | few
CSATDRNTEAFF | TGCAGTGCTACGGACAGGAACACTGAAGCTTTCTTT | TRBJ1-1 | TRBV20-1 | - | -
CASSHGTSGYTGELFF | TGTGCCAGCAGCCATGGGACTAGCGGTTACACCGGGGAGCTGTTTTTT | TRBJ2-2 | TRBV14 | TRBD2 | -
CAWRTGGGFYNSPLHF | TGTGCCTGGAGGACCGGGGGAGGTTTCTATAATTCACCCCTCCACTTT | TRBJ1-6 | TRBV30 | - | few
CASIRIAESTDTQYF | TGTGCCAGCATCCGGATCGCGGAAAGCACAGATACGCAGTATTTT | TRBJ2-3 | TRBV7-3 | - | -
CASSTGQRSYEQYF | TGCGCCAGCAGCACAGGACAGCGCTCCTACGAGCAGTACTTC | TRBJ2-7 | TRBV5-1 | - | many
CASSPRGGTSGRGTQYF | TGTGCCAGCAGCCCGCGAGGCGGGACTAGCGGGAGGGGAACCCAGTACTTC | TRBJ2-5 | TRBV7-3 | TRBD2 | -
CASAPQGLTTYEQYF | TGTGCCAGCGCTCCCCAGGGGTTGACAACCTACGAGCAGTACTTC | TRBJ2-7 | TRBV2 | - | many
CASRASRAKNIQYF | TGTGCCAGCAGGGCCTCCAGGGCCAAAAACATTCAGTACTTC | TRBJ2-4 | TRBV27 | - | -
CAISDPKGDTEAFF | TGTGCCATCAGTGACCCCAAAGGTGACACTGAAGCTTTCTTT | TRBJ1-1 | TRBV10-3 | - | few
CASSFFGQEAQYF | TGTGCCAGCAGTTTCTTTGGTCAAGAGGCCCAGTACTTC | TRBJ2-5 | TRBV27 | - | once
CAWSLEVAFSGRGTGELFF | TGTGCCTGGAGTCTCGAGGTGGCTTTCAGCGGGAGGGGCACCGGGGAGCTGTTTTTT | TRBJ2-2 | TRBV30 | TRBD2 | -
CASSPRTLGELFF | TGTGCCAGCAGCCCCCGGACCCTTGGGGAGCTGTTTTTT | TRBJ2-2 | TRBV9 | - | -
CASSVVGTGEGELFF | TGTGCCAGCAGCGTAGTTGGCACCGGGGAGGGGGAGCTGTTTTTT | TRBJ2-2 | TRBV9 | - | once
CSVEESRRDRGYTF | TGCAGCGTTGAAGAAAGCCGTCGTGACAGGGGTTACACCTTC | TRBJ1-2 | TRBV29-1 | TRBD1 | few
CASSPMDYGGEKLFF | TGTGCCAGCAGCCCAATGGACTACGGGGGAGAAAAACTGTTTTTT | TRBJ1-4 | TRBV7-2 | - | many
CASSPLETEGVSGKLFF | TGTGCCAGCAGCCCGCTAGAGACGGAAGGGGTGAGCGGAAAACTGTTTTTT | TRBJ1-4 | TRBV27 | - | few
CASNGGTVRETQYF | TGTGCCAGCAACGGAGGGACAGTCAGAGAGACCCAGTACTTC | TRBJ2-5 | TRBV28 | - | many
CSARGRGRVTGELFF | TGCAGTGCTAGAGGACGCGGGAGGGTCACCGGGGAGCTGTTTTTT | TRBJ2-2 | TRBV20-1 | TRBD2 | many
CASSIDPVQGHYGYTF | TGTGCCAGTAGTATAGATCCGGTACAGGGGCACTATGGCTACACCTTC | TRBJ1-2 | TRBV19 | TRBD1 | -